The next 31 T cell receptor beta chains were all read from a single sample in a study of blood T cell repertoires in COVID-19. Libraries were prepared by immunoSEQ multiplex PCR; TCRdb keeps only in-frame clonotypes and omits some of them. The table lists tens of thousands of clones, less than 95% of them singletons. Sequenced material: peripheral blood. These receptors originate from a human donor in a cohort sampled during active COVID-19.

This sequence joins TRBV2 and TRBJ2-7; weak D call: TRBD2 (6 bases). Germline CDR1 and CDR2: SNHLY and FYNNEI. The CDR3 loop spans 14 amino acids. Trimming took 9 bases from V and 0 from J, leaving 15 bases between them. The CDR3 here is CASSLAESSYEQYF. DNA of the CDR3: TGTGCCAGTTCCTTAGCGGAGAGCTCCTACGAGCAGTACTTC.

This clone showed up just once. The chain joins TRBV10-3 to TRBJ1-5; a possible D gene is TRBD1 (6 bases). Per germline, CDR1 ENHRY and CDR2 SYGVKD. The CDR3 covers 16 residues. Trimming stripped 6 bases from V and 2 bases from J, with 17 bases between. The CDR3 sequence: CAIRGTGNWGNQPQHF. CDR3 DNA sequence: TGTGCCATCAGAGGTACAGGGAACTGGGGCAATCAGCCCCAGCATTTT.

The rearrangement joins TRBV28 to TRBJ1-6, with D possibly being TRBD1 (6 bases). Germline lookup yields CDR1 MDHEN and CDR2 SYDVKM. V lost 5 bases, J lost 6 bases, and 14 bases lay in between. The CDR3 contains 15 residues. The CDR3 region is CASSTQQGVNSPLHF. DNA of the CDR3: TGTGCCAGCAGTACCCAACAGGGCGTTAATTCACCCCTCCACTTT.

A single count supports this clone. V gene TRBV5-5 combines with J gene TRBJ1-5, with 9 bases identical to TRBD1. The germline V gene has CDR1 SGHKS and CDR2 YYEKEE (reference sequence). The J segment lost 3 bases and the V segment lost 3 bases, leaving 4 bases of the junction unmatched. The CDR3 has 15 residues. This CDR3 is CASSWGQGINQPQHF. CDR3 DNA sequence: TGTGCCAGCAGCTGGGGACAGGGAATCAATCAGCCCCAGCATTTT.

The V and J genes are TRBV6-5 and TRBJ1-5; unclear D gene. Germline CDR1 is MNHEY and CDR2 is SVGAGI. There are 15 residues in the CDR3. Trimming cost V 8 bases and J 4 bases, with 18 bases left between them. Here the CDR3 DNA reads TGTGCCAGCGCTAGACTCCAAAACGGGAATCAGCCCCAGCATTTT. It encodes CASARLQNGNQPQHF.

The CDR3 region has the DNA TGTGCCAGCAGTATAGCGGGCCTTGGGGTAGATGAGCAGTACTTC. Protein sequence: CASSIAGLGVDEQYF. J is TRBJ2-7 and V is TRBV9, with 7 bases matching TRBD2. V dropped 5 bases and J dropped 7; count of bases not matched to a gene: 15. Per germline, CDR1 SGDLS and CDR2 YYNGEE. This CDR3 contains 15 residues.

This sequence joins TRBV7-9 and TRBJ2-7; D perhaps matches TRBD1 (5 bases). Germline V CDR1 and CDR2: SEHNR, FQNEAQ (reference sequence). This CDR3 is built from 14 residues. The ends were cut back, 1 base at V and 3 bases at J, with 10 bases in the middle. The CDR3 DNA reads as TGTGCCAGCAGCTTAGTGGGGCCTAACTACGAGCAGTACTTC. Amino acids: CASSLVGPNYEQYF.

The chain combines TRBV7-3 with TRBJ1-2; 8 bases are a match to TRBD1. The CDR3 has 13 amino acids. Germline V CDR1 and CDR2: SGHTA, FQGTGA. With V trimmed by 5 bases and J by 8 bases, 7 bases remained unmatched. DNA of the CDR3: TGTGCCAGCAGCCGCCTGGGACAGGACGGCTACACCTTC. It encodes CASSRLGQDGYTF. Based on the CDR3 plus reference TRBV7-3 and TRBJ1-2, the full variable domain is GAGVSQTPSNKVTEKGKYVELRCDPISGHTALYWYRQSLGQGPEFLIYFQGTGAADDSGLPNDRFFAVRPEGSVSTLKIQRTERGDSAVYLCASSRLGQDGYTFGSGTRLTVV.

The rearrangement joins TRBV19 to TRBJ2-7; TRBD2 aligns across 13 bases. The CDR3 consists of 15 residues. J gave up 2 bases and V 9 bases, and 7 bases lay outside the gene matches. The germline V gene encodes CDR1 LNHDA and CDR2 SQIVND (reference sequence). In DNA form, the CDR3 reads TGTGCCAGCAAAATCGGACTAGCGGGAGCCTACGAGCAGTACTTC. It specifies CASKIGLAGAYEQYF. The variable domain in full, with the rest retrieved from reference TRBV19 and TRBJ2-7, is DGGITQSPKYLFRKEGQNVTLSCEQNLNHDAMYWYRQDPGQGLRLIYYSQIVNDFQKGDIAEGYSVSREKKESFPLTVTSAQKNPTAFYLCASKIGLAGAYEQYFGPGTRLTVT.

V usage is TRBV4-1 and J usage is TRBJ2-7; TRBD2 is a possible D gene (6 bases). V lost 2 bases to trimming and J lost 3 bases, with 20 bases between them. The CDR3 covers 17 residues. Germline CDR1 is MGHRA and CDR2 is YSYEKL. CDR3 loop: CASSQYPLEGRLYEQYF. CDR3 in DNA: TGCGCCAGCAGCCAATACCCCCTGGAGGGGAGACTCTACGAGCAGTACTTC.

The chain carries TRBV7-8 and TRBJ1-1; D not resolved. This CDR3 comprises 14 residues. Germline V gene lookup returns CDR1 SGHVS and CDR2 FQNEAQ. V lost 1 base and J lost 5, with 11 bases in between. The CDR3 sequence is CASSLVERDTEAFF. The CDR3 DNA sequence: TGTGCCAGCAGCTTAGTAGAGAGAGATACTGAAGCTTTCTTT.

The genes are TRBV2 and TRBJ2-3, with 10 nucleotides matching TRBD1. CDR3 size: 15 residues. CDR1 is SNHLY and CDR2 is FYNNEI in the germline V gene. J gave up 4 bases and V 3 bases, and 4 bases lay outside the gene matches. The CDR3 loop is CASSDPGTGADTQYF. The CDR3 DNA is TGTGCCAGCAGTGACCCCGGGACAGGGGCAGATACGCAGTATTTT.

The chain joins TRBV19 to TRBJ2-7; D unresolved. This CDR3 is built from 13 residues. V was cut by 4 bases and J by 2 bases, with 9 bases left in between. Germline CDR1 LNHDA, CDR2 SQIVND (reference sequence). CDR3 region: CASSTGRAYEQYF. The CDR3, as DNA: TGTGCCAGTAGTACCGGCCGGGCCTACGAGCAGTACTTC.

The chain uses TRBV6-5 and TRBJ2-2; 8 nucleotides agree with TRBD1. Germline trimming cut 0 bases from V and 3 bases from J; bases unmatched to any gene: 0. Germline CDR1 MNHEY, CDR2 SVGAGI. This CDR3 contains 15 residues. CDR3 sequence (DNA): TGTGCCAGCAGTTACTCGACAGGGGACACCGGGGAGCTGTTTTTT. Its protein is CASSYSTGDTGELFF.

This clone was detected only a few times. The V gene is TRBV5-8, the J gene TRBJ2-7, with D hard to call. Germline values: CDR1 SGHTS, CDR2 YDEGEE. Trimming took 3 bases from V and 6 from J, leaving 10 bases between them. The CDR3 loop spans 12 amino acids. The CDR3 nucleotides read TGTGCCAGCAGCTACACAAGAGGCGAGCAGTACTTC. Translation: CASSYTRGEQYF.

This clone was seen a single time. The genes are TRBV18 and TRBJ2-3; 9 nucleotides agree with TRBD1. CDR3 length: 16 residues. The V and J ends lost 3 bases and 6 bases, in that order; junction bases with no gene match: 10. Germline CDR1 KGHSH, CDR2 LQKENI. CDR3 residues: CASSPLTGGFVDTQYF. CDR3 coding DNA: TGTGCCAGCTCACCGCTGACAGGGGGTTTCGTGGATACGCAGTATTTT.

The genes are TRBV7-3 and TRBJ1-5; maybe TRBD1 (6 bases). The CDR3 runs 14 residues. The V end was cut by 6 bases, the J end by 11 bases, with 20 bases between. Per germline, CDR1 SGHTA and CDR2 FQGTGA. DNA of the CDR3: TGTGCCAGCAGTTTGCTAGGACAGCCTGGGTCCCAGCATTTT. Translated, it gives CASSLLGQPGSQHF.

The V call is TRBV5-1, the J call TRBJ2-2; 8 bases are a match to TRBD1. The length of the CDR3 is 15 residues. The germline V gene encodes CDR1 SGHRS and CDR2 YFSETQ. J gave up 3 bases and V 3 bases, and 4 bases lay outside the gene matches. CDR3 amino acids: CASSYDRGDTGELFF. The CDR3 DNA sequence: TGCGCCAGCAGCTACGACAGGGGAGACACCGGGGAGCTGTTTTTT.

The chain joins TRBV6-5 to TRBJ2-2; maybe TRBD1 (6 bases). Germline assignment: CDR1 MNHEY and CDR2 SVGAGI. V shed 6 bases and J shed 4 bases, with 12 bases lying between them. This CDR3 comprises 14 residues. CDR3 protein: CASSRTGLTGELFF. CDR3 sequence (DNA): TGTGCCAGCAGCCGAACAGGGCTCACCGGGGAGCTGTTTTTT.

The rearrangement links TRBV9 to TRBJ2-3, with D perhaps matching TRBD2 (5 bases). The V and J ends lost 0 bases and 6 bases respectively, with 11 bases between them. The CDR3 is made up of 14 amino acids. The germline V gene has CDR1 SGDLS and CDR2 YYNGEE. The CDR3 DNA reads as TGTGCCAGCAGCGTAGGGCCTGGGGAGGATACGCAGTATTTT. It translates to CASSVGPGEDTQYF.

The gene calls are TRBV19 and TRBJ2-7, with 14 positions matching TRBD2. The CDR3 extends over 15 amino acids. Germline CDR1 LNHDA, CDR2 SQIVND (reference sequence). The junction had 4 bases not matched to a gene; V was cut back by 4 bases and J by 5 bases. The CDR3 nucleotides read TGTGCCAGTAGTAGACTAGCGGGAGGGCCCGACGAGCAGTACTTC. This gives the protein CASSRLAGGPDEQYF.

V usage is TRBV6-6 and J usage is TRBJ2-3, with 7 nucleotides matching TRBD2. The CDR3 is 14 residues long. Germline values: CDR1 MNHNY, CDR2 SVGAGI (reference sequence). Trimming took 6 bases from V and 2 from J; bases not matched to a gene: 5. CDR3 sequence: CASRSSGHTDTQYF. As DNA, the CDR3 is TGTGCCAGCAGATCTAGCGGACACACAGATACGCAGTATTTT.

This chain connects TRBV5-1 to TRBJ1-1; 9 bases map to TRBD1. With V trimmed by 5 bases and J by 0 bases, 14 bases remained unmatched. CDR1 is SGHRS and CDR2 is YFSETQ in the germline V gene. The CDR3 is 18 residues long. The CDR3 nucleotides are TGCGCCAGCAGTCCCACAGGGGGCCCAAGGACTATGAACACTGAAGCTTTCTTT. It specifies CASSPTGGPRTMNTEAFF.

This chain joins TRBV2 and TRBJ2-1, with 12 bases aligning to TRBD2. V dropped 5 bases and J dropped 7; count of bases not matched to a gene: 12. This CDR3 has 17 amino acids. The germline CDR1 and CDR2 sequences are SNHLY and FYNNEI. Here the CDR3 DNA reads TGTGCCAGCAGTCTCCTTACTAGCGGGAGGACCTCAAATGAGCAGTTCTTC. Protein: CASSLLTSGRTSNEQFF. The full variable domain, with the rest looked up from reference TRBV2 and TRBJ2-1, is EPEVTQTPSHQVTQMGQEVILRCVPISNHLYFYWYRQILGQKVEFLVSFYNNEISEKSEIFDDQFSVERPDGSNFTLKIRSTKLEDSAMYFCASSLLTSGRTSNEQFFGPGTRLTVL.

J is TRBJ2-1 and V is TRBV27; D is ambiguous. V gave up 3 bases and J gave up 7 bases, with 4 bases separating them. CDR1 is MNHEY, CDR2 SMNVEV, per germline (reference sequence). The CDR3 loop spans 11 amino acids. In DNA form, the CDR3 reads TGTGCCAGCAGTTTTTTAAATGAGCAGTTCTTC. Translated, it gives CASSFLNEQFF.

This chain links TRBV28 with TRBJ1-6; tentatively, D is TRBD1 (5 bases). The CDR3 extends over 17 amino acids. In germline, CDR1 is MDHEN, CDR2 SYDVKM. V dropped 6 bases and J dropped 0 bases, with 15 bases sitting between them. The CDR3 DNA follows: TGTGCCAGCAGACCTATGGGGGGGAGCTCCTATAATTCACCCCTCCACTTT. It is translated as CASRPMGGSSYNSPLHF. The whole variable domain, remainder taken from reference TRBV28 and TRBJ1-6, is DVKVTQSSRYLVKRTGEKVFLECVQDMDHENMFWYRQDPGLGLRLIYFSYDVKMKEKGDIPEGYSVSREKKERFSLILESASTNQTSMYLCASRPMGGSSYNSPLHFGNGTRLTVT.

The V gene is TRBV19, the J gene TRBJ1-6; a possible D gene is TRBD1 (6 bases). This CDR3 is built from 14 residues. Trimming left V 9 bases short and J 10 bases short, with 19 bases between. The V gene's germline CDR1 is LNHDA and CDR2 SQIVND (reference sequence). CDR3 nucleotides: TGTGCCAGCAACCCAGGGGTATTTCGGTCACCCCTCCACTTT. Translation gives CASNPGVFRSPLHF. Complete variable domain (other parts from reference TRBV19 and TRBJ1-6): DGGITQSPKYLFRKEGQNVTLSCEQNLNHDAMYWYRQDPGQGLRLIYYSQIVNDFQKGDIAEGYSVSREKKESFPLTVTSAQKNPTAFYLCASNPGVFRSPLHFGNGTRLTVT.

The chain combines TRBV19 with TRBJ1-2; D ambiguous. This CDR3 has 15 residues. The germline gives CDR1 LNHDA, CDR2 SQIVND (reference sequence). Trimming pared 3 bases from V and 5 bases from J, leaving 16 bases between. The CDR3: CASSISTGEWYGYTF. The CDR3 nucleotides read TGTGCCAGTAGTATTTCCACGGGAGAATGGTATGGCTACACCTTC.

J is TRBJ2-3 and V is TRBV9; 7 positions agree with TRBD2. Germline lookup yields CDR1 SGDLS and CDR2 YYNGEE. V dropped 0 bases and J dropped 0; count of bases not matched to a gene: 1. The CDR3 is 15 amino acids. The CDR3 region is CASSVEAGSTDTQYF. The CDR3, as DNA: TGTGCCAGCAGCGTAGAAGCGGGAAGCACAGATACGCAGTATTTT. The whole variable domain, filled in from reference TRBV9 and TRBJ2-3, reads DSGVTQTPKHLITATGQRVTLRCSPRSGDLSVYWYQQSLDQGLQFLIQYYNGEERAKGNILERFSAQQFPDLHSELNLSSLELGDSALYFCASSVEAGSTDTQYFGPGTRLTVL.

This chain uses TRBV30 with TRBJ1-6; 9 nucleotides agree with TRBD1. The CDR3 contains 16 residues. Germline V gives CDR1 GTSNPN, CDR2 SVGIG (reference sequence). V shed 1 base and J 4 bases; nucleotides not matched to a gene: 5. The CDR3 region is CAWSDNRGRYNSPLHF. CDR3 DNA: TGTGCCTGGAGTGATAACAGGGGGCGTTATAATTCACCCCTCCACTTT.

This clone is medium-sized in the sample. The chain recombines TRBV3-1 (or the pseudogene TRBV3-2) with TRBJ2-4, with D possibly being TRBD1 (6 bases). This CDR3 is built from 13 residues. Trimming pared 2 bases from V and 7 bases from J, leaving 9 bases between. Germline V gene sequence: CDR1 LGHDT, CDR2 YNNKEL (reference sequence). CDR3 sequence: CASSQPGANIQYF. The CDR3 DNA sequence: TGTGCCAGCAGCCAACCAGGGGCGAACATTCAGTACTTC.